This T cell receptor beta chain derives from a study of beta chain features in type 1 diabetes (dated by TCRdb to 2017 to 2018). For the study in its entirety: Patients and healthy donors did not differ in mean age, gender distribution, total cell number or subset yield. A total of 107,917,701 sorted cells were examined across all samples, and a strong correlation was observed between cell number per subset and RNA yield. The study compared the TCRB repertoires of sorted circulating CD4+ T cell subsets in recently diagnosed type 1 diabetes patients with those in matched healthy donors. Regulatory and stem cell-like memory subsets were obtained from only 8 patients and about 8 healthy donors, while naive and central memory subsets were obtained from all 30 or so donors. Overall results and qualifications from the work: Type 1 diabetes patients showed a moderate but significant shortening of TCRB CDR3 length in all four CD4+ subsets. At VDJ recombination sites, patients with type 1 diabetes made fewer insertions and deleted more nucleotides, a pattern implying thymic rearrangement abnormalities. Naive, central memory and regulatory TCRB repertoires appeared to be more similar among patients than among healthy donors. HLA sub-analyses involved small numbers of individuals, so any influence of HLA type on TCRB rearrangement remained unresolved. PCR might favor shorter templates, but patient and control samples were amplified and corrected together, so any skew would affect both groups equally. Because cDNA was sequenced instead of genomic DNA, activated cells with high expression could be over-represented, although the groups did not differ in activation or CD3 levels.

All of the isolated RNA was reverse transcribed with the High Capacity cDNA Reverse Transcription Kit, so expressed TCRB transcripts were sequenced. Deep immunoSEQ sequencing was applied to naive, central memory and regulatory T cell samples, giving an average of about 3.57 million total reads per sample. Sorted cells were lysed in RLT buffer and RNA was extracted with DNase-treated RNeasy Micro or Mini kits, depending on cell number. To prevent cross-contamination, every cell subset was processed on its own, while patient and healthy donor samples were processed together. The immunoSEQ multiplex PCR was used to amplify TCRB sequences from cDNA, yielding 87-bp fragments that span the CDR3 region. Sequencing of the amplicons was done on the Illumina HiSeq platform. The original methods were these. PCR bias was corrected computationally using synthetic template baselines, and reads within Hamming distance 2 were collapsed, with unmergeable singletons discarded. By aligning reads against IMGT, V, D and J genes, CDR3 length, and insertions or deletions at six rearrangement sites were assigned. Within each subset, clonotype counts were normalized to sorted cell number, and only after that were true diversity and Gini coefficients computed with the tcR R package. The overlap coefficient, calculated on TCRB nucleotide sequences, was used to measure repertoire sharing. TCRdb holds this immuneACCESS table with in-frame rearrangements only. Some clones are missing; in checked studies, unresolved V genes explain under half, and the rest has no known cause. V, J and clone size are those of that table, while D and trimming were read from the DNA. The table for this sample lists roughly 140,000 clones; about 9.3% of them were counted only once. In total, the top ten clones hold 0.5% of the sample.

This clone was counted only a few times. Its antigen is still unknown. No much larger clone is present one base from it, and per-base qualities are unavailable. The germline V gene (reference sequence) yields LNHDA for CDR1 and SQIVND for CDR2. V loses 5 bases of germline sequence and J loses 4 bases, and the interval between the two ends is 12 bases. The CDR3 measures 14 amino acids from cysteine to phenylalanine. The kept DNA is CDR3 alone, 42 bases in frame from the first base. A single peripheral blood draw of about 116 mL on average was collected from each donor into heparinised tubes. Using a panel that included CD45RO, CCR7, CD25, CD127, CD95 and CD27, naive, central memory, regulatory and stem cell-like memory CD4+ T cells were sorted on a BD FACSAria II. A purity above 98% was achieved for all sorted populations. PBMCs were isolated immediately by Lymphoprep density gradient centrifugation and stained directly without culture. To minimize batch effects, samples were stained and sorted in pairs, one healthy donor with one patient per experiment.

The TCR was taken from a man aged 30 to 45 with type 1 diabetes. Sequenced sample: central memory CD4+ T cells from blood. The rearranged chain carries TRBV19 and TRBJ2-4, with TRBD2 tentatively as D gene (6 bases match). CDR3 region: CASSFWGGKNIQYF. The nucleotide sequence is TGTGCCAGTAGTTTCTGGGGAGGAAAAAACATTCAGTACTTC.